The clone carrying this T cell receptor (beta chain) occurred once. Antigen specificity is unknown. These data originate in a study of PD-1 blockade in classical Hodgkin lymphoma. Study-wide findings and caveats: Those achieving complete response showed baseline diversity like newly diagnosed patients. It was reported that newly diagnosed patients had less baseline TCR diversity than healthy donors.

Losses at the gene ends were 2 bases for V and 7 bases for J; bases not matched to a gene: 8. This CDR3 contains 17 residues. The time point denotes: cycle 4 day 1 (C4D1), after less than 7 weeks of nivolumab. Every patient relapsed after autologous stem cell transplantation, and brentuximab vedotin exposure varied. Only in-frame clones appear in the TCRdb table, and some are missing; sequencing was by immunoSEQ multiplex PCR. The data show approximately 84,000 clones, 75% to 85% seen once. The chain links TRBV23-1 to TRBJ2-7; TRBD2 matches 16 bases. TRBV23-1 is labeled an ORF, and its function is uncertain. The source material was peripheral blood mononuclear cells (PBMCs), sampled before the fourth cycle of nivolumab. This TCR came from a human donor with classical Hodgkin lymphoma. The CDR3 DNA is TGCGCCAGCAGTCAACCGGGACTAGCGGGAGGGCAGGGTGAGCAGTACTTC. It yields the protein CASSQPGLAGGQGEQYF.